The present T cell receptor beta chain was sequenced within a study of cytomegalovirus exposure and HLA in healthy donors. Study findings and constraints: Analyzed later, association rates of TCRs varied across HLA loci, with DRB1 most and HLA-C fewest.

Germline V gene lookup returns CDR1 KGHSH and CDR2 LQKENI. V was shortened by 2 bases and J by 0 bases, with 10 bases between the two germline ends. The length of the CDR3 is 15 residues. PCR involved 60 Vbeta and 13 Jbeta primers. Sequenced by immunoSEQ multiplex PCR; TCRdb stores in-frame clones only, minus some. Here the sample spans around 62,000 clones, 60% to 80% being singletons. Comments on this clone: Its antigen is unidentified.

The TCR sequence derives from a man in his sixties in good health and CMV-seropositive. Sequences were obtained from PBMCs. The rearrangement joins TRBV18 to TRBJ1-2, with TRBD1 as a possible D gene (6 bases). The CDR3 region is CASSPNGQSNYGYTF. The CDR3 DNA is TGTGCCAGCTCACCAAACGGACAGTCTAACTATGGCTACACCTTC.